This T cell receptor beta chain comes out of a study of blood T cells in healthy people across ages (dated by TCRdb to 2015 to 2017). For the wider study: Template switching captured roughly one uniquely barcoded TCR beta cDNA molecule per two T cells in model experiments. To avoid experimental bias, donors of different ages were distributed randomly across sequencing lanes. The study analyzed two additional independent replicas of 1 million unique cDNA reads from the same blood draw for two donors, one aged 18 to 29 and one aged 80 or older. The donors were split into four age groups: young (average 16 years), middle-aged (around 40), aged (more than 60) and long-lived (about 82). To track age-related changes in TCR beta repertoire diversity, the study relied on deep sequencing normalized with unique cDNA molecular identifiers.

With regard to this clonotype: Its binding antigen is unknown. The input lacks base qualities; no much larger clone sits a single base away.

Library construction relied on 5' RACE. Sequencing instrument: Illumina HiSeq 2500. A second PCR of about 7 to 12 cycles was run with a J-beta primer mix and a sample-barcoded 5' primer. A unique molecular identifier was introduced onto each TCR beta cDNA molecule by a template-switch 5' adaptor carrying 12 random nucleotides. Each sample yielded at least 2.5 million CDR3-containing paired-end reads. All of the RNA was converted into first-strand cDNA using the Mint cDNA synthesis kit, with a TRBC-specific oligonucleotide serving as the primer. Following uracil-DNA glycosylase treatment, all cDNA underwent a first 18-cycle PCR with the universal primers M1SS and BC2_uni_R. Under the source paper's analysis protocol: Each sample was normalized by randomly selecting 1 million high-quality reads, each carrying a distinct molecular identifier. Reads with shared molecular identifiers were discarded instead of being binned into consensus sequences. MiTCR, run with a Q25 quality threshold and the strictest error-elimination algorithm, handled CDR3 identification, clonotype clustering and error correction. Lower-bound total TCR beta diversity was estimated with a nonparametric unseen species model using Euler transformation. TCRdb passed the public sequencing reads through fastp at Q25 and MiXCR, retaining productive beta sequences. Rows with a matching CDR3 protein are joined into one entry that keeps the most common DNA and genes. These V and J calls derive from TCRdb rather than the authors' analysis. The sample yields about 780,000 distinct CDR3 sequences; about 46% were counted once. The top ten clonotypes cover roughly 18% of the sample.

V loses 3 bases, J loses 4 bases, and the germline ends lie 12 bases apart. From cysteine to phenylalanine, the CDR3 is 15 amino acids long. CDR3 DNA only is kept here, 45 bases in frame from base 1. CDR1 is given as SNHLY and CDR2 as FYNNEI, both from the germline V gene. Study-wide conclusions, independent of this receptor: The CMV infection status of donors was not known, potentially confounding age-related changes in expanded clonotypes. As age increased, observed TCR beta diversity per million T cells dropped in a roughly linear way, and a significant reduction was already evident by age 40. Estimates of total diversity based on one million sequenced T cells were regarded as lower bounds and as underestimates. Observed TCR beta diversity correlated strongly with the percentage of naive T cells measured by flow cytometry. Because profiling used bulk unsorted PBMCs, naive and antigen-experienced compartments could not be compared conclusively. The long-lived group showed more naive CD4+ T cells, fewer expanded clones and increased TCR diversity than the aged group, suggesting age selection.

The 35 to 40 donors, aged about 6 to 95 years, were systemically healthy Caucasian individuals from Russia. Approximately 10 milliliters of peripheral blood were collected from each donor into EDTA-treated Vacutainer tubes. PBMCs were isolated by Ficoll-Paque density-gradient centrifugation, with at least 7 million obtained per sample. Trizol reagent was used to extract total RNA from PBMCs, with at least 5 micrograms per sample. The percentages of naive CD45RAhigh/CD27high T cells were determined by flow cytometry on a PBMC aliquot from every donor. This chain joins TRBV2 to TRBJ2-2; possibly the D gene is TRBD1, per 5 matching bases. The sample taken for sequencing was blood. The receptor was isolated from a man of 80 years or more in good health. The CDR3 loop reads CASSEGQAPTGELFF. The sequenced DNA: TGTGCCAGCAGTGAGGGGCAGGCACCCACCGGGGAGCTGTTTTTT.